The table lists the clone carrying this TCR beta chain with many counts. TCRdb re-analysed the 5' RACE reads in MiXCR, keeping a single row per CDR3 protein. The profile covers around 180,000 distinct CDR3 sequences, with roughly 13% appearing a single time and 9.5% to 12% taken by the ten largest. These data originate in a study of CD8 T cells in ankylosing spondylitis. Germline loops: CDR1 SGHRS, CDR2 YFSETQ. V lost 3 bases, J lost 4 bases, and 17 bases lay in between. CDR3 length equals 15 residues. The clonotype comes from a female donor with ankylosing spondylitis or in good health (not recorded which). The V call is TRBV5-1, the J call TRBJ2-7; D possibly matches TRBD1 or TRBD2 (5 bases each). Source material: blood, either unsorted or a sorted T cell fraction (not recorded which). The CDR3 sequence: CASSSRDVQGYEQYF. The CDR3 DNA reads as TGCGCCAGCAGCTCCCGGGACGTCCAGGGTTACGAGCAGTACTTC.